This is a list of T cell receptor beta chains from one sample in a study of blood T cell repertoires in COVID-19. Here immunoSEQ multiplex PCR was the method, and the copy in TCRdb shows in-frame clones only, minus some. The table includes approximately 300,000 clones, around 89% detected once. Specimen: peripheral blood. Receptors originate from a woman aged 50 to 65 with active or convalescent COVID-19. Each CDR3 is given with its conserved first and last residue. D genes are given only for firm matches. Size is stated for part of the rows, as once, few or many counts, or as a class when the clone is expanded.

j_gene | v_gene | len | abundance | d_gene | CDR3aa | CDR3nt
TRBJ1-6 | TRBV30 | 15 | - | TRBD1 | CAWSSGTGPDSPLHF | TGTGCCTGGAGTAGTGGGACAGGGCCTGATTCACCCCTCCACTTT
TRBJ2-5 | TRBV5-4 | 14 | - | - | CASSPPGPGETQYF | TGTGCCAGCAGCCCCCCCGGGCCGGGGGAGACCCAGTACTTC
TRBJ2-1 | TRBV10-3 | 15 | once | TRBD2 | CAISGASGSVAEQFF | TGTGCCATCAGTGGGGCTAGCGGGAGTGTTGCTGAGCAGTTCTTC
TRBJ2-1 | TRBV19 | 15 | - | TRBD2 | CASRLLAGSYNEQFF | TGTGCCAGCCGTCTATTAGCGGGATCGTACAATGAGCAGTTCTTC
TRBJ1-2 | TRBV12-3/TRBV12-4 | 13 | - | - | CASSFPQGIGYTF | TGTGCCAGCAGTTTTCCCCAGGGGATTGGCTACACCTTC
TRBJ2-3 | TRBV9 | 15 | - | - | CASSAGGGGTDTQYF | TGTGCCAGCAGCGCGGGGGGCGGGGGCACAGATACGCAGTATTTT
TRBJ1-4 | TRBV9 | 15 | - | - | CASSGNQGHGEKLFF | TGTGCCAGCAGCGGCAATCAGGGGCACGGGGAAAAACTGTTTTTT
TRBJ2-3 | TRBV19 | 13 | - | - | CASMGRGTDTQYF | TGTGCCAGTATGGGCAGGGGCACAGATACGCAGTATTTT
TRBJ2-7 | TRBV18 | 14 | - | - | CASSPMDGVYEQYF | TGTGCCAGCTCACCCATGGACGGGGTCTACGAGCAGTACTTC
TRBJ1-4 | TRBV2 | 14 | - | TRBD1 | CASRTGTGNEKLFF | TGTGCCAGCCGTACCGGGACAGGGAATGAAAAACTGTTTTTT
TRBJ2-3 | TRBV7-2 | 15 | - | TRBD2 | CASSFRAGGPDTQYF | TGTGCCAGCAGCTTCAGAGCGGGAGGGCCAGATACGCAGTATTTT
TRBJ2-7 | TRBV5-1 | 16 | once | - | CASSSLIGLSSYEQYF | TGCGCCAGCAGCTCCCTCATCGGTCTGAGCTCCTACGAGCAGTACTTC
TRBJ2-7 | TRBV10-3 | 13 | - | - | CAISEDSSYEQYF | TGTGCCATCAGTGAAGACAGCTCCTACGAGCAGTACTTC
TRBJ2-5 | TRBV16 | 14 | once | - | CASSLDLYQETQYF | TGTGCCAGCAGCCTTGACTTGTACCAAGAGACCCAGTACTTC
TRBJ1-1 | TRBV12-3/TRBV12-4 | 13 | - | TRBD1 | CASSFQGGTEAFF | TGTGCCAGCAGTTTTCAGGGGGGCACTGAAGCTTTCTTT
TRBJ1-2 | TRBV2 | 15 | - | - | CASSEAGRGNYGYTF | TGTGCCAGCAGTGAAGCTGGCAGGGGCAACTATGGCTACACCTTC
TRBJ2-1 | TRBV4-3 | 17 | few | - | CASSHDPAGNDIDEQFF | TGCGCCAGCAGCCATGACCCGGCAGGGAATGATATCGATGAGCAGTTCTTC
TRBJ2-7 | TRBV7-2 | 16 | - | TRBD2 | CASSLDELAGAREQYF | TGTGCCAGCAGCTTAGATGAGCTAGCGGGAGCTCGGGAGCAGTACTTC